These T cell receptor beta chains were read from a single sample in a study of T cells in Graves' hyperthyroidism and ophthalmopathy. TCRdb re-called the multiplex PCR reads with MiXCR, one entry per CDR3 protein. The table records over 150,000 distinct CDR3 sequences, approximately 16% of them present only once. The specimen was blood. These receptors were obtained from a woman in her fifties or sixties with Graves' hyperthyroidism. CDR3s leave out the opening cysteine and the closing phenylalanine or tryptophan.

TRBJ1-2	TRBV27	ASSLGQGYGYT
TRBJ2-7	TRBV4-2	ASSQTGSSYEQY
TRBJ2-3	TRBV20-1	SAGLAGVVGTDTQY
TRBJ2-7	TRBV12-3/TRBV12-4	ASSLDPRALEQY
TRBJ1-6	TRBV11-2	ASRDLDNSPLH
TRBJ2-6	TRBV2	ASRLQLLSGANVLT
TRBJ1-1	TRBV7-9	ASSTQTGNTEAF
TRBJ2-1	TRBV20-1	SAPRGSGFTYNEQF
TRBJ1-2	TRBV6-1	ASSSWGANYGYT
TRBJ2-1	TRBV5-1	ASSLIRGSYSEQF
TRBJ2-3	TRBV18	ASSPFLRDRDRPDTQY
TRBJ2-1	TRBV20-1	SARLAGNNEQF
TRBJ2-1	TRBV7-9	ASSLNVGRHNEQF
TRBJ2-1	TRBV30	AWSLAGGNEQF
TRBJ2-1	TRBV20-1	SANPSWGAGGEQF
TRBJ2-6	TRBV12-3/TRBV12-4	ASSSNLQGLSGANVLT
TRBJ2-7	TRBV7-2	ASSLVRGSSGSYEQY
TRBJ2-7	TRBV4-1	ASSSAASYEQY
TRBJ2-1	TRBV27	ASSLTGTSANEQF
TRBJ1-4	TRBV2	ASSYPPNEKLF